This T cell receptor (beta chain) originates from a study of Graves' ophthalmopathy and Graves' hyperthyroidism. This clonotype was seen only a few times. Trimming took 6 bases from V and 5 from J, leaving 13 bases between them. This CDR3 region has 13 residues. Germline CDR1 MNHEY, CDR2 SVGEGT. RNA transcripts were the template, and TCR beta CDR3 regions were amplified from them. HTBI-primed first-round RT-PCR preceded second-round multiplex PCR. TCRdb reprocessed the multiplex PCR reads via MiXCR and lists one record per CDR3 protein. Of over 150,000 distinct CDR3 sequences detected, approximately 38% appear once; the ten largest clones hold roughly 5.8%.

This chain uses TRBV6-2 or TRBV6-3 with TRBJ1-2; maybe TRBD1 (5 bases). Source material: peripheral blood. This sequence originates from a woman between 40 and 50 years old with Graves' ophthalmopathy. CDR3 bases: TGTGCCAGCAGAATCGACAGCGGGTATGGCTACACCTTC. This translates into CASRIDSGYGYTF.